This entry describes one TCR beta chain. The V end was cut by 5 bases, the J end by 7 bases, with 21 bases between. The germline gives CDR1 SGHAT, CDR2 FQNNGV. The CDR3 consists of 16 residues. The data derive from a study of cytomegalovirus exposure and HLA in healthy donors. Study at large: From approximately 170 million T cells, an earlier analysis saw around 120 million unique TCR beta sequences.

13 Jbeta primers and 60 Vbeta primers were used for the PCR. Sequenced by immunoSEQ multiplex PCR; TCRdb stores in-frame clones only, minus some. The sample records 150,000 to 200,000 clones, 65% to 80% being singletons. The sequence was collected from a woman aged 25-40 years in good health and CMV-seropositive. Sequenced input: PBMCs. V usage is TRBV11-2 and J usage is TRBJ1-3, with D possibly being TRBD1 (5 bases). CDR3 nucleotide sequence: TGTGCCAGCAGCCCGTTAGTGGGGGTCCGGGGGAACACCATATATTTT. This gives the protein CASSPLVGVRGNTIYF.